Listed below are T cell receptor beta chains from one sample, sequenced in a study of T-cell reconstitution after alpha-beta-depleted transplantation in children. TCRdb fed the PCR reads into MiXCR, producing one record per CDR3 protein. This table has under 400,000 distinct CDR3 sequences, over 20% appearing once. The sequences come from PBMCs, mostly from graft donor cells, collected 180 days after TCRalphabeta/CD19-depleted stem cell transplant. These TCRs come from a male patient under 18 who had a stem cell transplant for acute lymphoblastic leukemia, so the T cells may come from the graft donor. CDR3s include the opening cysteine and the closing phenylalanine or tryptophan. The D gene is left open where the match is weak. Size is omitted from some rows. Given values are once, few, many or a class for expanded clones.

V gene: TRBV11-2; D gene: .; J gene: TRBJ1-2; clone size: .; CDR3 DNA: TGTGCCAGCAGCGTCACAGGGACGCTAGGCTACACCTTC; CDR3 protein: CASSVTGTLGYTF
V gene: TRBV7-8; D gene: .; J gene: TRBJ2-7; clone size: .; CDR3 DNA: TGTGCCAGCAGCTTAGCGGTCAGGGAGGTCGAGCAGTACTTC; CDR3 protein: CASSLAVREVEQYF
V gene: TRBV9; D gene: TRBD2; J gene: TRBJ2-3; clone size: .; CDR3 DNA: TGTGCCAGCAGCGTGCGCCCGGGGACTAGCGGCACAGATACGCAGTATTTT; CDR3 protein: CASSVRPGTSGTDTQYF
V gene: TRBV7-2; D gene: .; J gene: TRBJ1-5; clone size: .; CDR3 DNA: TGTGCCAGCAGCAAAACAGGGAGCAATCAGCCCCAGCATTTT; CDR3 protein: CASSKTGSNQPQHF
V gene: TRBV29-1; D gene: TRBD2; J gene: TRBJ2-7; clone size: .; CDR3 DNA: TGCAGCGTTGTCGCGGGAGCGTTTAGCTACGAGCAGTACTTC; CDR3 protein: CSVVAGAFSYEQYF
V gene: TRBV20-1; D gene: TRBD2; J gene: TRBJ2-2; clone size: few; CDR3 DNA: TGCAGTGCTAGGCGGGGGAGTACCTTCGGGGAGCTGTTTTTT; CDR3 protein: CSARRGSTFGELFF
V gene: TRBV5-1; D gene: TRBD1; J gene: TRBJ1-2; clone size: few; CDR3 DNA: TGCGCCAGCAGCGGGACAGGGATTAACTATGGCTACACCTTC; CDR3 protein: CASSGTGINYGYTF
V gene: TRBV19; D gene: .; J gene: TRBJ1-5; clone size: .; CDR3 DNA: TGTGCCAGTAGTATAGTTCCCTCCAGCCTCTATAGCAATCAGCCCCAGCATTTT; CDR3 protein: CASSIVPSSLYSNQPQHF
V gene: TRBV20-1; D gene: .; J gene: TRBJ2-7; clone size: .; CDR3 DNA: TGCAGTGCTAGAGTCCGCCTCACCCGTCCCTACGAGCAGTACTTC; CDR3 protein: CSARVRLTRPYEQYF
V gene: TRBV5-1; D gene: TRBD1; J gene: TRBJ2-2; clone size: .; CDR3 DNA: TGCGCCAGCAGCACCCGACAGGGATGGACCGGGGAGCTGTTTTTT; CDR3 protein: CASSTRQGWTGELFF
V gene: TRBV14; D gene: TRBD1; J gene: TRBJ2-7; clone size: few; CDR3 DNA: TGTGCCAGCAGCCAAGTTGGTCTGGGACAGGGAAAGAGAGAGCAGTACTTC; CDR3 protein: CASSQVGLGQGKREQYF
V gene: TRBV12-3/TRBV12-4; D gene: .; J gene: TRBJ2-7; clone size: few; CDR3 DNA: TGTGCCAGCAGTTTCCGGGACGGAGCCTACGAGCAGTACTTC; CDR3 protein: CASSFRDGAYEQYF
V gene: TRBV20-1; D gene: .; J gene: TRBJ2-1; clone size: few; CDR3 DNA: TGCAGTTTCGGAGGGCCTCAAAACTACAATGAGCAGTTCTTC; CDR3 protein: CSFGGPQNYNEQFF